This T cell receptor beta chain was captured in a study of long-term antiretroviral therapy in people with HIV. Findings and caveats of the study: Diversity increased after ART yet remained lower than in transplant donor controls.

Trimming took off 1 base at V and 11 bases at J, with 11 bases between the two ends. Germline V CDR1 and CDR2: PRHDT, FYEKMQ (reference sequence). This CDR3 spans 12 amino acids. In the case of this clone: Its antigen is undetermined.

Assay version v3.0 of immunoSEQ was used, and it was run at survey level. Profiling relied on immunoSEQ multiplex PCR, and the TCRdb table lists in-frame clones only, not all of them. The table shows approximately 24,000 clones, with roughly 88% occurring only once. The rearrangement links TRBV13 to TRBJ1-1; tentatively, D is TRBD1 (6 bases). The sequenced sample was unsorted PBMCs, obtained more than 4.4 years after starting antiretroviral therapy. This TCR was recovered from a man aged 25-40 years with HIV. CDR3 DNA: TGTGCCAGCAGCTTAGACAGGGTCGGTGCTTTCTTT. It specifies CASSLDRVGAFF.